Presented here are 14 T cell receptor beta chains from one specimen sequenced in a study of blood T cell repertoires in COVID-19. TCRdb keeps only in-frame clones here, not all; method: immunoSEQ multiplex PCR. The data show fewer than 250,000 clones, 83% seen once. The specimen was PBMCs or T cells enriched from blood (not recorded which). These receptors originate from a woman between 40 and 55 years old who had been exposed to COVID-19.

The chain uses TRBV7-2 and TRBJ2-3, with TRBD2 matching 13 bases. Germline V gene lookup returns CDR1 SGHTA and CDR2 FQGNSA. J lost 0 bases, V lost 5 bases, and 8 bases had no gene match. The CDR3 runs 18 residues. The CDR3 region is CASSTPSGLAGSTDTQYF. CDR3 in DNA: TGTGCCAGCAGCACCCCCTCGGGACTAGCGGGGAGCACAGATACGCAGTATTTT.

The CDR3 loop reads CASSIRREAEEKLFF. The CDR3 DNA reads as TGTGCCAGTAGTATTCGCCGTGAAGCGGAAGAAAAACTGTTTTTT. The chain uses TRBV19 and TRBJ1-4; D not resolved. CDR1 LNHDA and CDR2 SQIVND come from the germline V gene (reference sequence). V was clipped by 3 bases and J by 8 bases, with 16 bases between them. CDR3 length equals 15 residues.

This clone has more than one count but fewer than ten. The CDR3 region is CASSRGGGSYEQYF. For the CDR3, the DNA is TGTGCCAGCAGCCGGGGTGGCGGATCCTACGAGCAGTACTTC. The chain joins TRBV6-5 to TRBJ2-7; the D gene is possibly TRBD2 (5 bases). V lost 6 bases, J lost 1 base, and 13 bases lay in between. Per the germline V gene, CDR1 is MNHEY and CDR2 is SVGAGI. The CDR3 sequence is 14 residues long.

This clone showed up just once. The chain employs TRBV5-1 and TRBJ1-1, with 8 bases fitting TRBD1. The V and J ends lost 2 bases and 6 bases, in that order; junction bases with no gene match: 9. CDR1 and CDR2 (germline): SGHRS, YFSETQ. The CDR3 is made up of 15 amino acids. CDR3 in amino acids: CASSFITGGEAEAFF. The CDR3 bases are TGCGCCAGCAGCTTCATTACAGGGGGAGAAGCTGAAGCTTTCTTT.

This clone was detected once. V and J are TRBV2 and TRBJ1-1; D unclear. From germline, CDR1 is SNHLY and CDR2 FYNNEI. This CDR3 spans 11 amino acids. V was cut by 7 bases and J by 0 bases, with 3 bases left in between. The CDR3 here is CASTLNTEAFF. CDR3 DNA: TGTGCCAGCACCTTGAACACTGAAGCTTTCTTT.

The rearrangement uses TRBV7-9 and TRBJ1-2, with D tentatively TRBD1 (5 bases). Trimming pared 5 bases from V and 1 base from J, leaving 23 bases between. Germline assignment: CDR1 SEHNR and CDR2 FQNEAQ (reference sequence). This CDR3 contains 18 residues. CDR3 DNA: TGTGCCAGCAGCACGTCCCGGGGGGAACGGACCCTTAACTATGGCTACACCTTC. It is translated as CASSTSRGERTLNYGYTF.

The chain couples TRBV19 to TRBJ1-1, with D possibly being TRBD1 (6 bases). The CDR3 length is 12 residues. V dropped 6 bases and J dropped 9 bases, with 14 bases sitting between them. CDR1 is LNHDA and CDR2 is SQIVND in the germline V gene (reference sequence). CDR3 in amino acids: CASSPTGTKAFF. CDR3 in DNA: TGTGCCAGTAGCCCAACAGGGACAAAAGCTTTCTTT.

The V gene is TRBV5-4, the J gene TRBJ1-1; 7 bases line up with TRBD1. V trimming: 0 bases; J trimming: 5 bases; junction bases outside the gene matches: 7. Germline values: CDR1 SGHNT, CDR2 YYREEE (reference sequence). The CDR3 is made up of 15 amino acids. CDR3 amino acids: CASSLENRGRTEAFF. The CDR3 DNA follows: TGTGCCAGCAGCTTGGAAAACAGGGGTAGGACTGAAGCTTTCTTT.

This chain uses TRBV2 with TRBJ1-2; 8 bases agree with TRBD1. The V and J ends lost 4 bases and 4 bases, in that order; junction bases with no gene match: 5. The CDR3 is made up of 14 amino acids. Germline CDR1 is SNHLY and CDR2 is FYNNEI. The CDR3 coding sequence is TGTGCCAGCAGTGGACAGGGGTCCGGCTATGGCTACACCTTC. Its protein product is CASSGQGSGYGYTF. The full variable domain, its missing parts supplied by reference TRBV2 and TRBJ1-2, is EPEVTQTPSHQVTQMGQEVILRCVPISNHLYFYWYRQILGQKVEFLVSFYNNEISEKSEIFDDQFSVERPDGSNFTLKIRSTKLEDSAMYFCASSGQGSGYGYTFGSGTRLTVV.

This CDR3 reads CASSPTGNYGYTF. The CDR3 DNA reads as TGTGCCAGCAGCCCGACAGGGAACTATGGCTACACCTTC. V and J are TRBV6-5 and TRBJ1-2; TRBD1 aligns across 7 bases. The CDR3 is 13 residues long. Germline V gene data show CDR1 as MNHEY and CDR2 as SVGAGI. The ends lost 6 bases at V and 2 bases at J; junction bases unmatched: 3.

The rearrangement links TRBV15 to TRBJ2-1; 12 bases line up with TRBD2. The CDR3 is 18 residues long. Looked up from germline, CDR1 is LNHNV and CDR2 is YYDKDF (reference sequence). Germline trimming cut 2 bases from V and 2 bases from J; bases unmatched to any gene: 7. CDR3: CATSRSTSGGIAYNEQFF. The CDR3 DNA follows: TGTGCCACCAGCAGAAGCACTAGCGGGGGGATCGCCTACAATGAGCAGTTCTTC.

The J gene is TRBJ1-5, the V gene TRBV7-9, with 8 bases matching TRBD1. Germline trimming cut 5 bases from V and 4 bases from J; bases unmatched to any gene: 4. This CDR3 is 14 amino acids long. Germline values: CDR1 SEHNR, CDR2 FQNEAQ (reference sequence). The CDR3 DNA reads TGTGCCAGCAGCCCGGGACAGGTAAATCAGCCCCAGCATTTT. It is translated as CASSPGQVNQPQHF.

The chain employs TRBV7-2 and TRBJ1-5; D gene ambiguous. CDR3 length: 15 amino acids. CDR1 is SGHTA, CDR2 FQGNSA, per germline. V lost 1 base and J lost 0, with 7 bases in between. The CDR3 bases are TGTGCCAGCAGCTTAGGGAGCTATAGCAATCAGCCCCAGCATTTT. Its translation is CASSLGSYSNQPQHF.

The rearrangement uses TRBV19 and TRBJ1-2, with a tentative D call TRBD1 (6 bases). From germline, CDR1 is LNHDA and CDR2 SQIVND (reference sequence). The CDR3 contains 14 residues. V shed 5 bases and J shed 4 bases, with 14 bases lying between them. The DNA for the CDR3 is TGTGCCAGTAGTGCGGGGGCGCAATTCTATGGCTACACCTTC. Protein: CASSAGAQFYGYTF.